This TCR beta chain came from a study of control samples from healthy donors and cancer patients. V trimming: 0 bases; J trimming: 5 bases; junction bases outside the gene matches: 5. This CDR3 region has 14 residues. Per germline, CDR1 SGDLS and CDR2 YYNGEE. Sequenced by immunoSEQ multiplex PCR; TCRdb stores in-frame clones only, minus some. The sample has hundreds of thousands of clones, approximately 80% seen once. Sequences were obtained from PBMCs. The rearrangement joins TRBV9 to TRBJ2-7; the match to TRBD2 covers 7 bases. The receptor was isolated from a woman in her sixties with lung cancer. The CDR3 reads CASSVDGRRNEQYF. The CDR3 nucleotides are TGTGCCAGCAGCGTAGACGGGAGGCGCAACGAGCAGTACTTC. The variable domain in full, with the rest retrieved from reference TRBV9 and TRBJ2-7, is DSGVTQTPKHLITATGQRVTLRCSPRSGDLSVYWYQQSLDQGLQFLIQYYNGEERAKGNILERFSAQQFPDLHSELNLSSLELGDSALYFCASSVDGRRNEQYFGPGTRLTVT.